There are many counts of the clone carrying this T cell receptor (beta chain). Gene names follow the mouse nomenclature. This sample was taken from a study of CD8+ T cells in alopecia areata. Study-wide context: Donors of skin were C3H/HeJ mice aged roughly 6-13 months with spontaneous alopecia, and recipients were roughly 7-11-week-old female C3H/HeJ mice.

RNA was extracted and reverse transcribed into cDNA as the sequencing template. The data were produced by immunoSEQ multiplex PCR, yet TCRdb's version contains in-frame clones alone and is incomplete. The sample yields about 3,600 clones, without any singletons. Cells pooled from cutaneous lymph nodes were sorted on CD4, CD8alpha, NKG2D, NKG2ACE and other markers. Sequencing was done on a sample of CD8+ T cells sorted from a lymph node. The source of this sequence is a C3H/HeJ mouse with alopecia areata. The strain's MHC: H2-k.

CDR3 region: CASGDQVDSDYTF. CDR3 DNA (partial): TGTGCCAGCGGTGATCAGGTAGACTCC. The chain carries TRBV13-2 and TRBJ1-2; D remains ambiguous. The DNA ends 4 residues before the CDR3 does, and the rest of the CDR3 is filled in from the germline J gene. There are 13 residues in the CDR3. The germline V gene encodes CDR1 NNHNN and CDR2 SYGAGS (reference sequence). The ends were cut back, 1 base at V and 3 bases at J, with 7 bases in the middle.